What follows are 31 T cell receptor beta chains derived from one specimen sequenced in a study of cytomegalovirus exposure and HLA in healthy donors. The PCR was carried out with 60 Vbeta primers and 13 Jbeta primers. Profiling relied on immunoSEQ multiplex PCR, and the TCRdb table lists in-frame clones only, not all of them. Of under 200,000 clones listed, around 62% are singletons. Sequenced sample: PBMCs. These receptors were obtained from a man between 35 and 55 years old in good health and CMV-seronegative.

This clone was detected a few times. The DNA for the CDR3 is TGTGCCAGCAGCCAGGCCACAGTCACCGGGGAGCTGTTTTTT. As protein: CASSQATVTGELFF. The V gene is TRBV4-2, the J gene TRBJ2-2; D remains unclear. Germline assignment: CDR1 LGHNA and CDR2 YNFKEQ. The CDR3 is 14 residues long. V was cut by 3 bases and J by 4 bases, with 9 bases left in between.

This chain joins TRBV5-4 and TRBJ2-3; 7 positions match TRBD1. V lost 1 base and J lost 5; bases outside the gene matches: 4. Germline assignment: CDR1 SGHNT and CDR2 YYREEE (reference sequence). The CDR3 contains 14 residues. CDR3 bases: TGTGCCAGCAGCTTGACAGGGGCTGAAGATACGCAGTATTTT. Protein product: CASSLTGAEDTQYF. Filled out from reference TRBV5-4 and TRBJ2-3, the complete variable domain reads ETGVTQSPTHLIKTRGQQVTLRCSSQSGHNTVSWYQQALGQGPQFIFQYYREEENGRGNFPPRFSGLQFPNYSSELNVNALELDDSALYLCASSLTGAEDTQYFGPGTRLTVL.

The chain couples TRBV6-5 to TRBJ1-2, with TRBD1 identical over 7 bases. The CDR3 is made up of 14 amino acids. Germline CDR1 MNHEY, CDR2 SVGAGI. With 0 bases clipped from V and 4 bases from J, the junction kept 2 bases outside the gene matches. In nucleotides, the CDR3 is TGTGCCAGCAGTTACTCCAGGGGGGCCTATGGCTACACCTTC. Translation gives CASSYSRGAYGYTF.

V and J are TRBV30 and TRBJ2-2, with D perhaps matching TRBD1 (5 bases). The CDR3 totals 15 residues. Germline values: CDR1 GTSNPN, CDR2 SVGIG (reference sequence). The ends were cut back, 1 base at V and 13 bases at J, with 22 bases in the middle. The CDR3 DNA reads as TGTGCCTGGAGTGAGAAAAGGGGCCTCAATGACCGGCTGTTTTTT. As protein: CAWSEKRGLNDRLFF.

This rearrangement joins TRBV7-7 to TRBJ2-1; 7 bases agree with TRBD2. J lost 2 bases, V lost 5 bases, and 6 bases had no gene match. CDR3 length equals 15 residues. Germline loops: CDR1 SSHAT, CDR2 FNYEAQ (reference sequence). CDR3 sequence (DNA): TGTGCCAGCAGCCTTTCCGGGGGGACCTACAATGAGCAGTTCTTC. Protein product: CASSLSGGTYNEQFF.

This sequence joins TRBV7-2 and TRBJ2-3; the match to TRBD2 covers 7 bases. The ends lost 10 bases at V and 5 bases at J; junction bases unmatched: 12. Germline V gene lookup returns CDR1 SGHTA and CDR2 FQGNSA. This CDR3 region has 14 residues. DNA of the CDR3: TGTGCCACCCAGCGGGAAGGGGAAAAAGATACGCAGTATTTT. It is translated as CATQREGEKDTQYF.

The chain uses TRBV30 and TRBJ1-2, with D perhaps TRBD1 (6 bases). Germline V gene lookup returns CDR1 GTSNPN and CDR2 SVGIG (reference sequence). The CDR3 spans 12 residues. The ends were cut back, 4 bases at V and 8 bases at J, with 14 bases in the middle. The CDR3, as DNA: TGTGCCTGGAATGCAGGGGAGGGCGGCTACACCTTC. It is translated as CAWNAGEGGYTF. Full variable domain (remainder filled in from reference TRBV30 and TRBJ1-2): SQTIHQWPATLVQPVGSPLSLECTVEGTSNPNLYWYRQAAGRGLQLLFYSVGIGQISSEVPQNLSASRPQDRQFILSSKKLLLSDSGFYLCAWNAGEGGYTFGSGTRLTVV.

As regards this clone: This CDR3 is also generated by other DNA sequences in the sample. The CDR3 DNA follows: TGTGCCAGCAGACAAACGGGGGGCTATGGCTACACCTTC. It codes for CASRQTGGYGYTF. This chain uses TRBV27 with TRBJ1-2; weak D call: TRBD1 (5 bases). Germline values: CDR1 MNHEY, CDR2 SMNVEV (reference sequence). V was shortened by 6 bases and J by 4 bases, with 12 bases between the two germline ends. The CDR3 covers 13 residues.

This clone was seen only once. The CDR3: CASSGGTGQGNSPLHF. The CDR3 DNA reads as TGCGCCAGCAGCGGAGGGACAGGGCAGGGGAATTCACCCCTCCACTTT. The gene calls are TRBV5-1 and TRBJ1-6; the match to TRBD1 covers 9 bases. The CDR3 length is 16 residues. Unmatched junction bases numbered 9, after V lost 4 bases and J lost 7 bases. Looked up from germline, CDR1 is SGHRS and CDR2 is YFSETQ.

The J gene is TRBJ2-1, the V gene TRBV29-1; the match to TRBD1 covers 10 bases. With 2 bases clipped from V and 6 bases from J, the junction kept 10 bases outside the gene matches. The CDR3 sequence is 16 residues long. Germline CDR1 and CDR2: SQVTM and ANQGSEA. CDR3 sequence reads: CSVEWPTGGVGNEQFF. In DNA form, the CDR3 reads TGCAGCGTTGAATGGCCGACAGGGGGCGTAGGCAATGAGCAGTTCTTC.

The CDR3 coding sequence is TGTGCCAGCTCAAGCGGGGGCACCTACGAGCAGTACTTC. It is translated as CASSSGGTYEQYF. This chain joins TRBV5-4 and TRBJ2-7; 8 bases map to TRBD2. Trimming at V came to 7 bases and at J to 2 bases, leaving 5 bases not matched to a gene. The CDR3 covers 13 residues. Looked up from germline, CDR1 is SGHNT and CDR2 is YYREEE (reference sequence).

The chain couples TRBV9 to TRBJ2-7, with 9 bases identical to TRBD2. This CDR3 has 15 amino acids. Germline lookup yields CDR1 SGDLS and CDR2 YYNGEE. Trimming at V came to 0 bases and at J to 3 bases, leaving 4 bases not matched to a gene. CDR3 nucleotide sequence: TGTGCCAGCAGCGTAGGGTCTAGCGGGAACTACGAGCAGTACTTC. It translates to CASSVGSSGNYEQYF. The full variable domain, completed using reference TRBV9 and TRBJ2-7, is DSGVTQTPKHLITATGQRVTLRCSPRSGDLSVYWYQQSLDQGLQFLIQYYNGEERAKGNILERFSAQQFPDLHSELNLSSLELGDSALYFCASSVGSSGNYEQYFGPGTRLTVT.

J is TRBJ2-1 and V is TRBV5-1; weak D call: TRBD1 (6 bases). There are 14 residues in the CDR3. Germline loops: CDR1 SGHRS, CDR2 YFSETQ. The V gene lost 4 bases and the J gene lost 2 bases, with 10 bases spanning the gap. The CDR3, as DNA: TGCGCCAGCAGCAGGGACACGACCTACAATGAGCAGTTCTTC. It specifies CASSRDTTYNEQFF.

The chain recombines TRBV6-5 with TRBJ1-2, with 7 bases matching TRBD1. Germline V lookup: CDR1 MNHEY, CDR2 SVGAGI. The V gene end was trimmed by 0 bases and the J gene end by 6 bases; junction bases not matched to a gene: 1. The CDR3 has 13 residues. CDR3 DNA: TGTGCCAGCAGTTACTCGGACAGGCATGGCTACACCTTC. Its protein is CASSYSDRHGYTF.

This chain uses TRBV5-4 with TRBJ2-7; 9 nucleotides line up with TRBD1. The germline V gene encodes CDR1 SGHNT and CDR2 YYREEE (reference sequence). The CDR3 is made up of 14 amino acids. V was pared by 2 bases and J by 4 bases, with 4 bases of the junction left unmatched. The CDR3 spells CASSFGDRGYEQYF. The DNA for the CDR3 is TGTGCCAGCAGCTTTGGTGACAGGGGGTACGAGCAGTACTTC.

This clone appeared a few times. The chain joins TRBV19 to TRBJ1-5; no firm D call. Trimming pared 4 bases from V and 0 bases from J, leaving 4 bases between. The germline V gene has CDR1 LNHDA and CDR2 SQIVND (reference sequence). The CDR3 runs 13 residues. The CDR3 spells CASSTGSNQPQHF. CDR3 DNA: TGTGCCAGTAGTACGGGTAGCAATCAGCCCCAGCATTTT.

In its sample, this clone was seen a few times. The rearrangement uses TRBV30 and TRBJ1-2, with D possibly TRBD1 on 6 matching bases. CDR1 is GTSNPN and CDR2 is SVGIG in the germline V gene (reference sequence). The CDR3 sequence is 12 residues long. Here the CDR3 DNA reads TGTAGTACCGGGGGGCAGGACTATGGCTACACCTTC. This sequence encodes CSTGGQDYGYTF.

This clone was found a few times. The genes are TRBV19 and TRBJ1-1; 10 bases align to TRBD1. The germline gives CDR1 LNHDA, CDR2 SQIVND (reference sequence). After removal of 6 bases from V and 4 bases from J, the junction contained 2 bases not matched to a gene. CDR3 length: 13 amino acids. CDR3 in amino acids: CASSRDRGTEAFF. The CDR3 region has the DNA TGTGCCAGTAGCCGGGACAGGGGCACTGAAGCTTTCTTT.

The J gene is TRBJ1-6, the V gene TRBV29-1; D might be TRBD1 (6 bases). Trimming took off 4 bases at V and 3 bases at J, with 13 bases between the two ends. CDR3 length: 15 amino acids. Germline V gives CDR1 SQVTM, CDR2 ANQGSEA. The CDR3: CSVANQGNYNSPLHF. In DNA form, the CDR3 reads TGCAGCGTTGCAAATCAGGGGAACTATAATTCACCCCTCCACTTT.

V is TRBV4-1 and J is TRBJ2-7; D might be TRBD2 (5 bases). Deletions cut 5 bases from V and 3 bases from J, with 8 bases between. There are 12 residues in the CDR3. Germline loops: CDR1 MGHRA, CDR2 YSYEKL. The DNA for the CDR3 is TGCGCCAGCAGCGAACTAGGCTACGAGCAGTACTTC. Encoded protein: CASSELGYEQYF.

Comment on this clone: Other DNA sequences in the same sample also yield this CDR3. This chain links TRBV19 with TRBJ1-5; TRBD1 matches 8 bases. V shed 7 bases, J shed 7 bases, and the junction held 9 bases outside the gene matches. Germline V lookup: CDR1 LNHDA, CDR2 SQIVND (reference sequence). The CDR3 has 14 amino acids. The CDR3 reads CASTKQGAGQPQHF. In nucleotides, the CDR3 is TGTGCCAGTACCAAGCAGGGGGCAGGGCAGCCCCAGCATTTT.

Concerning this clone: The junction does not match germline at one end; this may be a read error. The chain recombines TRBV7-9 with TRBJ1-1; possibly TRBD1 for D (5 bases). The CDR3 is made up of 14 amino acids. Per germline, CDR1 SEHNR and CDR2 FQNEAQ (reference sequence). The CDR3 coding sequence is TGTTCCAGCAGCTTGGGGGGAGAGAACACTGAAGCTTTCTTT. Residues: CSSSLGGENTEAFF.

The chain joins TRBV5-5 to TRBJ1-1; 8 positions match TRBD1. The germline V gene encodes CDR1 SGHKS and CDR2 YYEKEE (reference sequence). J was trimmed by 4 bases and V by 4 bases; bases with no gene match: 3. The CDR3 runs 13 residues. The CDR3 bases are TGTGCCAGCAGCACAGGACAGGGCACTGAAGCTTTCTTT. Translated: CASSTGQGTEAFF.

This chain connects TRBV10-3 to TRBJ1-5; 8 bases match TRBD1. Germline loops: CDR1 ENHRY, CDR2 SYGVKD. The CDR3 extends over 15 amino acids. The J segment lost 5 bases and the V segment lost 6 bases, leaving 9 bases of the junction unmatched. DNA for the CDR3: TGTGCCATCAGCGTGACAGGGGCGGTCGATCAGCCCCAGCATTTT. Its protein is CAISVTGAVDQPQHF.

This chain uses TRBV6-5 with TRBJ2-6; D gene unclear. CDR3 length: 15 amino acids. V lost 2 bases to trimming and J lost 1 base, with 6 bases between them. Germline V gene sequence: CDR1 MNHEY, CDR2 SVGAGI. The CDR3 DNA is TGTGCCAGCAGTTACGAGACATCTGGGGCCAACGTCCTGACTTTC. Its protein is CASSYETSGANVLTF.

Only a few counts were recorded for this clone. The chain recombines TRBV27 with TRBJ1-6, with TRBD1 matching over 10 bases. CDR1 is MNHEY and CDR2 is SMNVEV in the germline V gene (reference sequence). V shed 5 bases, J shed 3 bases, and the junction held 10 bases outside the gene matches. The CDR3 covers 18 residues. CDR3 coding DNA: TGTGCCAGCAGTGGCCGGGACAGGGGAGGGAACTATAATTCACCCCTCCACTTT. Translated, it gives CASSGRDRGGNYNSPLHF.

The rearrangement links TRBV28 to TRBJ1-2; D is undetermined. The CDR3 consists of 12 residues. Germline V CDR1 and CDR2: MDHEN, SYDVKM. The V end lost 7 bases, the J end lost 2 bases, and 8 bases lay between the germline ends. CDR3 protein: CASNFANYGYTF. CDR3 nucleotides: TGTGCCAGCAATTTCGCGAACTATGGCTACACCTTC.

On this clone itself: Other DNA sequences from this sample encode an identical CDR3 as well. This chain links TRBV29-1 with TRBJ1-5, with D tentatively TRBD1 (5 bases). Between the trimmed V and J ends, which lost 4 bases and 0 bases, there was a span of 7 bases. CDR1 is SQVTM, CDR2 ANQGSEA, per germline. The CDR3 extends over 13 amino acids. The CDR3 loop is CSVGQGSNQPQHF. The CDR3 region has the DNA TGCAGCGTTGGGCAGGGTAGCAATCAGCCCCAGCATTTT.

This chain joins TRBV6-1 and TRBJ2-7, with D perhaps matching TRBD1 (6 bases). The CDR3 has 17 amino acids. Per the germline V gene, CDR1 is MNHNS and CDR2 is SASEGT. V shed 4 bases and J shed 0 bases, with 19 bases lying between them. CDR3 sequence (DNA): TGTGCCAGCAGTGTTGTTTACTTTGAGGACAGCTCCTACGAGCAGTACTTC. It is translated as CASSVVYFEDSSYEQYF.

The chain has TRBV4-1 and TRBJ2-4; 7 positions match TRBD2. This CDR3 is 15 amino acids long. With 3 bases clipped from V and 8 bases from J, the junction kept 10 bases outside the gene matches. The germline gives CDR1 MGHRA, CDR2 YSYEKL. This chain's CDR3 is CASSQLRTREDIQYF. The CDR3 coding sequence is TGCGCCAGCAGCCAGTTGAGGACTAGGGAAGACATTCAGTACTTC.

J is TRBJ2-1 and V is TRBV6-6; TRBD2 agrees at 10 bases. This CDR3 has 16 amino acids. Germline trimming cut 0 bases from V and 7 bases from J; bases unmatched to any gene: 6. Germline V lookup: CDR1 MNHNY, CDR2 SVGAGI (reference sequence). CDR3 sequence: CASSYSSSGGQNEQFF. The CDR3 DNA reads as TGTGCCAGCAGTTACTCGTCTAGCGGGGGTCAGAATGAGCAGTTCTTC.